This TCR beta chain was observed in a study of Ad26.COV2.S vaccination and SARS-CoV-2 variants. Some clones are missing from TCRdb's copy, which holds only in-frame ones; the method was immunoSEQ multiplex PCR. The data hold about 330,000 clones, with about 90% observed a single time. V was clipped by 4 bases and J by 9 bases, with 14 bases between them. Germline V gives CDR1 SGHRS, CDR2 YFSETQ. The CDR3 has 14 residues. Treatment here: about 20 received Ad26.COV2.S at low or high dose, single or two shots; 5 received placebo; per-sample allocation not given. All samples were drawn on day 63, counting from the first vaccine or placebo injection.

This TCR was recovered from a person aged 18 to 65 who received the Ad26.COV2.S COVID-19 vaccine or a placebo. The input for sequencing was peripheral blood, taken in a trial of Ad26.COV2.S vaccine versus placebo. The rearrangement joins TRBV5-1 to TRBJ1-6; D remains ambiguous. The CDR3 reads CASSLGQLGSPLHF. The DNA of the CDR3 is TGCGCCAGCAGCCTCGGGCAACTGGGTTCACCCCTCCACTTT.